This T cell receptor beta chain was profiled in a study of blood T cell repertoires in COVID-19. About the research overall: Spain, Italy and the United States supplied samples that represented acute and convalescent COVID-19. In each case, the material was cDNA or gDNA derived from T cells, B-cell-depleted T cells, or PBMCs.

Germline V gene sequence: CDR1 LGHNA, CDR2 YSLEER. This CDR3 contains 14 residues. With 2 bases removed from V and 6 bases from J, the gap between germline ends came to 12 bases. Here immunoSEQ multiplex PCR was the method, and the copy in TCRdb shows in-frame clones only, minus some. Of a few hundred thousand clones in the sample, around 83% were seen once. This TCR came from a woman aged 50 to 65 with acute or convalescent COVID-19. The specimen was peripheral blood. The chain recombines TRBV4-3 with TRBJ2-3, with D possibly matching TRBD1 (5 bases). The chain's CDR3 is CASSQLQGRDTQYF. For the CDR3, the DNA is TGCGCCAGCAGCCAATTGCAGGGTAGGGATACGCAGTATTTT.